Below, one T cell receptor (beta chain) is given with its context. Method: immunoSEQ multiplex PCR; TCRdb's copy keeps in-frame clones and lacks some. The repertoire holds more than 300,000 clones, with roughly 94% as singletons. This sample is drawn from a study of shared T cell receptors in the human thymus. This CDR3 is 15 amino acids long. Germline V gene sequence: CDR1 MGHRA, CDR2 YSYEKL. The V gene lost 1 base and the J gene lost 3 bases, with 9 bases spanning the gap. The chain carries TRBV4-1 and TRBJ2-2; TRBD2 might be the D (5 bases). This TCR derives from a human donor. The specimen was thymocytes. CDR3 amino acids: CASSQAGWDTGELFF. In DNA form, the CDR3 reads TGCGCCAGCAGCCAAGCGGGGTGGGACACCGGGGAGCTGTTTTTT.